This T cell receptor beta chain emerged from a study of T-cell memory formation after mild COVID-19. This clonotype was seen only a few times. Trimming removed 0 bases from V and 5 bases from J, with 5 bases in between. The CDR3 runs to 13 residues. The germline gives CDR1 PRHDT, CDR2 FYEKMQ (reference sequence). Each CDR3 protein is one row after TCRdb ran MiXCR on the 5' RACE reads. The sample comprises fewer than 450,000 distinct CDR3 sequences, approximately 24% of which are singletons, and roughly 8.9% rests with the top ten. The material sequenced was PBMCs or a T cell subset sorted from them (not recorded which). This clonotype was obtained from an adult woman who had mild COVID-19 (a few samples of this study predate the infection). Cell type and time point are not known. This chain links TRBV13 with TRBJ2-1; no firm D call. The CDR3 region is CASSLGSHNEQFF. The CDR3, as DNA: TGTGCCAGCAGCTTAGGCAGCCACAATGAGCAGTTCTTC.